The 2 T cell receptor beta chains listed next were all sequenced from one sample in a study of OX40 agonist ivuxolimab in advanced cancers. This table comes from immunoSEQ multiplex PCR, and its TCRdb copy is limited to in-frame clones, with some not included. The sample records about 100,000 clones, about 92% being singletons. This material consisted of CD4+ or CD8+ T cells sorted from blood, taken in a trial of the OX40 agonist ivuxolimab. The receptors shown here come from an adult with an advanced solid tumor such as melanoma, head and neck, liver or kidney cancer.

The gene calls are TRBV11-2 and TRBJ1-1; no firm D call. CDR1 and CDR2 (germline): SGHAT, FQNNGV. This CDR3 region has 13 residues. The V end was cut by 0 bases, the J end by 5 bases, with 7 bases between. CDR3 DNA sequence: TGTGCCAGCAGCTTAGAGAGGGTGACTGAAGCTTTCTTT. Protein: CASSLERVTEAFF.

V usage is TRBV6-5 and J usage is TRBJ2-1; 13 positions agree with TRBD2. The CDR3 runs 15 residues. Unmatched junction bases numbered 3, after V lost 6 bases and J lost 4 bases. The germline CDR1 and CDR2 sequences are MNHEY and SVGAGI. The CDR3, as DNA: TGTGCCAGCAGGCGACTAGCGGGAGGTTACAATGAGCAGTTCTTC. Protein product: CASRRLAGGYNEQFF.